These 31 T cell receptor beta chains originate from one sample sequenced in a study of cytomegalovirus exposure and HLA in healthy donors. The PCR contained 60 Vbeta and 13 Jbeta primers. Here immunoSEQ multiplex PCR was the method, and the copy in TCRdb shows in-frame clones only, minus some. Of 110,000 or so clones in the sample, 65% to 85% were seen once. Sequencing was carried out using PBMCs. The receptors were sampled from a woman aged 25 to 39 in good health and CMV-seropositive.

The CDR3 region is CASRGTGGTDTQYF. For the CDR3, the DNA is TGTGCCAGCAGGGGGACAGGGGGCACAGATACGCAGTATTTT. The chain combines TRBV6-5 with TRBJ2-3; 10 bases align to TRBD1. Unmatched junction bases numbered 1, after V lost 6 bases and J lost 1 base. The CDR3 contains 14 residues. Germline CDR1 MNHEY, CDR2 SVGAGI.

This rearrangement joins TRBV5-1 to TRBJ2-7, with 9 positions matching TRBD1. Germline V lookup: CDR1 SGHRS, CDR2 YFSETQ. J was trimmed by 3 bases and V by 3 bases; bases with no gene match: 4. The length of the CDR3 is 14 residues. This chain's CDR3 is CASSSDRGNYEQYF. In DNA, the CDR3 is TGCGCCAGCAGCTCGGACAGGGGTAACTACGAGCAGTACTTC.

This chain uses TRBV19 with TRBJ2-7; D gene ambiguous. This CDR3 spans 15 amino acids. V was shortened by 5 bases and J by 7 bases, with 21 bases between the two germline ends. Germline-derived CDR1 and CDR2 are LNHDA and SQIVND (reference sequence). Written as DNA, the CDR3 is TGTGCCAGTAGTTTTAAACCCGACACTTTAGAGGAGCAGTACTTC. Residues: CASSFKPDTLEEQYF.

The rearrangement uses TRBV5-1 and TRBJ1-6, with D uncertain. The CDR3 covers 15 residues. From germline, CDR1 is SGHRS and CDR2 YFSETQ. The V end lost 5 bases, the J end lost 4 bases, and 13 bases lay between the germline ends. The CDR3 sequence is CASSMGLAYNSPLHF. CDR3 bases: TGCGCCAGCAGTATGGGTTTAGCGTATAATTCACCCCTCCACTTT.

The genes are TRBV21-1 and TRBJ2-7; the table names TRBD1, a call not compared with the DNA. TRBV21-1 is deemed a pseudogene. This CDR3 contains 13 residues. CDR3 DNA: TGTGCCAGAGACAGGACCCCCCTCTACGAGCAGTACTTC. This translates into CARDRTPLYEQYF.

The chain uses TRBV13 and TRBJ1-2; the match to TRBD1 covers 11 bases. Losses at the gene ends were 6 bases for V and 7 bases for J; bases not matched to a gene: 10. Germline lookup yields CDR1 PRHDT and CDR2 FYEKMQ (reference sequence). CDR3 length equals 15 residues. The CDR3 DNA reads TGTGCCAGCAGTCTCGGACAGGGGGCCTCTTTTGGCTACACCTTC. As protein: CASSLGQGASFGYTF.

Turning to this clone: Other nucleotide sequences in the sample specify the same CDR3. The chain carries TRBV7-2 and TRBJ2-5, with 8 bases matching TRBD2. The J segment lost 5 bases and the V segment lost 1 base, leaving 6 bases of the junction unmatched. The germline gives CDR1 SGHTA, CDR2 FQGNSA. The CDR3 consists of 15 residues. CDR3 loop: CASSLVRGGGETQYF. As DNA, the CDR3 is TGTGCCAGCAGCTTAGTCCGGGGGGGAGGGGAGACCCAGTACTTC. The full variable domain, completed using reference TRBV7-2 and TRBJ2-5, is GAGVSQSPSNKVTEKGKDVELRCDPISGHTALYWYRQSLGQGLEFLIYFQGNSAPDKSGLPSDRFSAERTGGSVSTLTIQRTQQEDSAVYLCASSLVRGGGETQYFGPGTRLLVL.

The chain has TRBV6-5 and TRBJ2-3, with D possibly TRBD1 on 5 matching bases. Trimming shortened V by 6 bases and J by 3 bases, and 10 bases separated the two germline ends. The CDR3 totals 13 residues. CDR1 is MNHEY, CDR2 SVGAGI, per germline. In nucleotides, the CDR3 is TGTGCCAGCAGCGACCCAGGGACAGATACGCAGTATTTT. The encoded protein is CASSDPGTDTQYF.

The chain links TRBV5-6 to TRBJ1-2, with unresolved D. In germline, CDR1 is SGHDT, CDR2 YYEEEE. Trimming removed 0 bases from V and 4 bases from J, with 10 bases in between. The CDR3 consists of 14 residues. This CDR3 is CASSLVTVGYGYTF. The CDR3 nucleotides read TGTGCCAGCAGCTTGGTAACAGTCGGCTATGGCTACACCTTC.

The chain links TRBV9 to TRBJ1-3, with TRBD1 as a possible D gene (6 bases). V was cut by 0 bases and J by 0 bases, with 13 bases left in between. The CDR3 spans 17 residues. Germline assignment: CDR1 SGDLS and CDR2 YYNGEE. CDR3 protein: CASSVAPGQSSGNTIYF. The CDR3 bases are TGTGCCAGCAGCGTAGCTCCGGGACAAAGCTCTGGAAACACCATATATTTT.

This chain connects TRBV10-1 to TRBJ2-3, with 7 positions matching TRBD2. Germline assignment: CDR1 WNHNN and CDR2 SYGVQD (reference sequence). With 2 bases clipped from V and 0 bases from J, the junction kept 5 bases outside the gene matches. This CDR3 is built from 16 residues. CDR3 in DNA: TGCGCCAGCAGTGAGATACTAGCGAAAAGCACAGATACGCAGTATTTT. This encodes CASSEILAKSTDTQYF.

The chain uses TRBV6-6 and TRBJ2-1; TRBD2 might be the D (7 bases). Trimming took off 6 bases at V and 5 bases at J, with 20 bases between the two ends. Germline-derived CDR1 and CDR2 are MNHNY and SVGAGI (reference sequence). The CDR3 length is 16 residues. DNA of the CDR3: TGTGCCAGCAGCCTAAGCCTCCGCGGGGGCAACAATGAGCAGTTCTTC. Translating gives CASSLSLRGGNNEQFF.

The chain recombines TRBV9 with TRBJ2-7; no reliable D call. The CDR3 has 13 residues. The V gene's germline CDR1 is SGDLS and CDR2 YYNGEE. The germline V and J ends were trimmed by 4 bases and 0 bases, with 8 bases remaining between them. The chain's CDR3 is CASSPPSSYEQYF. For the CDR3, the DNA is TGTGCCAGCAGCCCCCCCAGCTCCTACGAGCAGTACTTC.

The V and J genes are TRBV5-6 and TRBJ2-1, with a weak D call TRBD2 (5 bases). CDR3 length equals 17 residues. Germline V lookup: CDR1 SGHDT, CDR2 YYEEEE. Between the trimmed V and J ends, which lost 4 bases and 7 bases, there was a span of 24 bases. CDR3 nucleotide sequence: TGTGCCAGCAGCGCCCAAACCCCCCGGGAATTAATTAATGAGCAGTTCTTC. Residues: CASSAQTPRELINEQFF.

The chain links TRBV5-4 to TRBJ2-5; TRBD2 matches at 11 bases. The V and J ends lost 0 bases and 0 bases, in that order; junction bases with no gene match: 4. The CDR3 runs to 17 residues. Per the germline V gene, CDR1 is SGHNT and CDR2 is YYREEE (reference sequence). The CDR3 reads CASSLAETSGDQETQYF. CDR3 coding DNA: TGTGCCAGCAGCTTGGCCGAGACTAGCGGGGACCAAGAGACCCAGTACTTC.

This clone was found once. The chain carries TRBV5-1 and TRBJ2-5; D call uncertain. The V gene lost 4 bases and the J gene lost 2 bases, with 12 bases spanning the gap. This CDR3 comprises 14 residues. The germline V gene has CDR1 SGHRS and CDR2 YFSETQ. CDR3 sequence (DNA): TGCGCCAGCAGCCCGAACGCGTGGCAAGAGACCCAGTACTTC. Protein: CASSPNAWQETQYF.

This clone was observed a single time. The CDR3 region is CASIKGLAGAGDNEQFF. CDR3 DNA sequence: TGCGCCAGCATCAAGGGACTAGCGGGAGCGGGGGACAATGAGCAGTTCTTC. The V call is TRBV5-1, the J call TRBJ2-1; 14 bases map to TRBD2. CDR3 length equals 17 residues. With 6 bases clipped from V and 5 bases from J, the junction kept 10 bases outside the gene matches. The germline V gene has CDR1 SGHRS and CDR2 YFSETQ.

This chain links TRBV7-2 with TRBJ2-3; TRBD2 agrees at 7 bases. Germline loops: CDR1 SGHTA, CDR2 FQGNSA. J was trimmed by 0 bases and V by 6 bases; bases with no gene match: 9. There are 16 residues in the CDR3. This chain's CDR3 is CASRRRLAASTDTQYF. DNA of the CDR3: TGTGCCAGCAGGAGAAGACTAGCAGCTAGCACAGATACGCAGTATTTT.

The V and J genes are TRBV4-1 and TRBJ1-1; the match to TRBD1 covers 7 bases. Germline-derived CDR1 and CDR2 are MGHRA and YSYEKL. With V trimmed by 0 bases and J by 4 bases, 2 bases remained unmatched. This CDR3 is built from 14 residues. This CDR3 is CASSQERQGTEAFF. Written as DNA, the CDR3 is TGCGCCAGCAGCCAAGAGAGACAGGGCACTGAAGCTTTCTTT.

The chain uses TRBV10-3 and TRBJ1-5, with TRBD1 matching 9 bases. Germline V CDR1 and CDR2: ENHRY, SYGVKD. This CDR3 region has 19 residues. V trimming: 1 base; J trimming: 1 base; junction bases outside the gene matches: 11. CDR3: CAISEFGTGRDESNQPQHF. The CDR3 DNA sequence: TGTGCCATCAGTGAGTTTGGGACAGGGAGAGACGAGAGCAATCAGCCCCAGCATTTT.

This chain joins TRBV28 and TRBJ1-6; unclear D gene. Germline V lookup: CDR1 MDHEN, CDR2 SYDVKM. V was trimmed by 5 bases and J by 6 bases, leaving 2 bases between them. There are 11 residues in the CDR3. CDR3 amino acids: CASSLNSPLHF. For the CDR3, the DNA is TGTGCCAGCAGTCTTAATTCACCCCTCCACTTT.

The chain employs TRBV19 and TRBJ1-2, with no clear D. V was pared by 1 base and J by 8 bases, with 8 bases between. Germline V gene sequence: CDR1 LNHDA, CDR2 SQIVND (reference sequence). The CDR3 consists of 12 residues. CDR3 sequence: CASSIGTLGYTF. CDR3 coding DNA: TGTGCCAGTAGTATAGGAACTTTAGGCTACACCTTC.

Worth noting for this clone: At one boundary the junction diverges from the germline segment, which might be a read error. This sample includes further DNA sequences coding for the same CDR3. This chain connects TRBV9 to TRBJ1-1, with D uncertain. This CDR3 is 15 amino acids long. CDR1 is SGDLS and CDR2 is YYNGEE in the germline V gene. CDR3 in amino acids: CASSAGTEMNTEAFF. The CDR3 DNA reads TGTGCCAGCAGCGCAGGAACAGAGATGAACACTGAAGCCTTCTTT.

This chain links TRBV10-3 with TRBJ1-1; possible D gene TRBD1, 6 bases. Germline V gene lookup returns CDR1 ENHRY and CDR2 SYGVKD. The CDR3 is 14 amino acids. The germline V and J ends were trimmed by 3 bases and 1 base, with 9 bases remaining between them. In DNA form, the CDR3 reads TGTGCCATCAGTGAAGACAGGAAGAACACTGAAGCTTTCTTT. Its protein product is CAISEDRKNTEAFF.

This chain connects TRBV7-2 to TRBJ1-2; TRBD1 matches 8 bases. The germline gives CDR1 SGHTA, CDR2 FQGNSA. This CDR3 has 16 amino acids. V shed 5 bases, J shed 1 base, and the junction held 9 bases outside the gene matches. DNA of the CDR3: TGTGCCAGCAGCCCCACGGACAGGGCGAATAACTATGGCTACACCTTC. Translating gives CASSPTDRANNYGYTF.

This clone appeared a few times. The V and J genes are TRBV7-3 and TRBJ2-2, with 7 bases that match TRBD2. With V trimmed by 5 bases and J by 5 bases, 5 bases remained unmatched. The V gene's germline CDR1 is SGHTA and CDR2 FQGTGA. CDR3 length: 14 residues. The DNA for the CDR3 is TGTGCCAGCAGCCCGACACTAGCGACCGGGGAGCTGTTTTTT. This codes for CASSPTLATGELFF.

This sequence joins TRBV7-3 and TRBJ2-2, with TRBD1 as a possible D gene (5 bases). The CDR3 is 12 residues long. V was cut by 5 bases and J by 6 bases, with 7 bases left in between. The V gene's germline CDR1 is SGHTA and CDR2 FQGTGA. The CDR3 region is CASSVGAGELFF. In DNA, the CDR3 is TGTGCCAGCAGCGTAGGGGCCGGGGAGCTGTTTTTT.

V and J are TRBV2 and TRBJ1-1; D remains ambiguous. The CDR3 runs to 17 residues. V lost 6 bases to trimming and J lost 1 base, with 21 bases between them. Germline V gene data show CDR1 as SNHLY and CDR2 as FYNNEI. The CDR3 DNA follows: TGTGCCAGCAGGGAGGACCCCCGTATTGAAGGGAACACTGAAGCTTTCTTT. It translates to CASREDPRIEGNTEAFF. Full variable domain (outside the CDR3, taken from reference TRBV2 and TRBJ1-1): EPEVTQTPSHQVTQMGQEVILRCVPISNHLYFYWYRQILGQKVEFLVSFYNNEISEKSEIFDDQFSVERPDGSNFTLKIRSTKLEDSAMYFCASREDPRIEGNTEAFFGQGTRLTVV.

The chain has TRBV25-1 and TRBJ1-1; TRBD1 matches 8 bases. Germline values: CDR1 MGHDK, CDR2 SYGVNS. This CDR3 is 17 amino acids long. V gave up 2 bases and J gave up 0 bases; unmatched junction bases: 8. This CDR3 reads CASSEGWAGGLNTEAFF. CDR3 coding DNA: TGTGCCAGCAGTGAAGGTTGGGCAGGGGGCTTGAACACTGAAGCTTTCTTT.

V is TRBV4-1 and J is TRBJ1-6, with unresolved D. The CDR3 consists of 15 residues. Trimming left V 2 bases short and J 0 bases short, with 5 bases between. The germline CDR1 and CDR2 sequences are MGHRA and YSYEKL. CDR3 in amino acids: CASSQLSSYNSPLHF. The CDR3 bases are TGCGCCAGCAGCCAACTAAGCTCCTATAATTCACCCCTCCACTTT.

The genes are TRBV29-1 and TRBJ1-2; perhaps TRBD1 as D (6 bases). The V and J ends lost 3 bases and 0 bases respectively, with 14 bases between them. From germline, CDR1 is SQVTM and CDR2 ANQGSEA. CDR3 length: 15 residues. CDR3 protein: CSVDLTGSPNYGYTF. The CDR3 DNA reads TGCAGCGTTGATTTAACAGGGTCCCCTAACTATGGCTACACCTTC.